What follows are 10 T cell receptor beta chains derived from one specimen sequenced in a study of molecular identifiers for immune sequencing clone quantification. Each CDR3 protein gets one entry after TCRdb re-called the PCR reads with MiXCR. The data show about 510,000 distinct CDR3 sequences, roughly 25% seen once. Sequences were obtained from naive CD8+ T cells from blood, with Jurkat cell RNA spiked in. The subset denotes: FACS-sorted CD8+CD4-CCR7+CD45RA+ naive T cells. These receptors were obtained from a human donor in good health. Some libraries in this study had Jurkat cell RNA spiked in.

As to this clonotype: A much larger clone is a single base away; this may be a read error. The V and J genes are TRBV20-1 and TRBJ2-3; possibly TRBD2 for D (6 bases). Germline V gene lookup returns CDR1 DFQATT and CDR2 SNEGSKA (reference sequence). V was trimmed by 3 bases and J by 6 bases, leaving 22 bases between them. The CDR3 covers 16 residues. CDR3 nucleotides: TGCAGTGCTAGCGACCTGGACTACCCCTCCGGGGATACGCAGTATTTT. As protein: CSASDLDYPSGDTQYF.

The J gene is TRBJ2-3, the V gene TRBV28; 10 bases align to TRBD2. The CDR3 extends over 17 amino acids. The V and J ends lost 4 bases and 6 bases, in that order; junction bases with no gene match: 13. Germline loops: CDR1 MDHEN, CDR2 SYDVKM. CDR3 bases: TGTGCCAGCAGTTCCAGGGGGGGACCAGCGGGAGGGGATACGCAGTATTTT. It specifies CASSSRGGPAGGDTQYF.

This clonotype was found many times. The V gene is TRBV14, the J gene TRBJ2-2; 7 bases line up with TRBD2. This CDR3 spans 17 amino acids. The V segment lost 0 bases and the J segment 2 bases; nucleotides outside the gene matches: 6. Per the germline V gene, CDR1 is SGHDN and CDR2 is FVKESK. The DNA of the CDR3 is TGTGCCAGCAGCCAAGATCCCCTAGCGGCCAACACCGGGGAGCTGTTTTTT. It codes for CASSQDPLAANTGELFF.

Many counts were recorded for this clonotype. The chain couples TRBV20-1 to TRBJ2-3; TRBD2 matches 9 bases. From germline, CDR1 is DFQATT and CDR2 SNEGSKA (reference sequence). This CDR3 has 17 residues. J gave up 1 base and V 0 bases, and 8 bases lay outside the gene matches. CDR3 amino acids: CSARDGSGGGGTDTQYF. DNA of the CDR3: TGCAGTGCTAGAGATGGGTCCGGCGGGGGGGGCACAGATACGCAGTATTTT.

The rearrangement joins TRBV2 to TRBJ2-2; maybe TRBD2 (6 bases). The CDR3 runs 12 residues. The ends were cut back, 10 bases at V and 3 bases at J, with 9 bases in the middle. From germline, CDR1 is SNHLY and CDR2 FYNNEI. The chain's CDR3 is CAITGDTGELFF. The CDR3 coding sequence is TGTGCCATTACGGGGGACACCGGGGAGCTGTTTTTT.

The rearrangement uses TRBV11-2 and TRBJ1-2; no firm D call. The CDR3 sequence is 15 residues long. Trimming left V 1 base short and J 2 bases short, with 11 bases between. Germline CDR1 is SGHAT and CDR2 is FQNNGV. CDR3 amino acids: CASSLGYGENYGYTF. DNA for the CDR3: TGTGCCAGCAGCTTAGGCTATGGGGAGAACTATGGCTACACCTTC.

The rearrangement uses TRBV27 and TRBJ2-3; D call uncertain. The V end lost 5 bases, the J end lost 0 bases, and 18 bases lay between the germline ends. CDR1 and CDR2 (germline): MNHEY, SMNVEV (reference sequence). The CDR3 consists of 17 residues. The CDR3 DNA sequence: TGTGCCAGCAGTCCTCGGGTGTCGGTGGCTAGCACAGATACGCAGTATTTT. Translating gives CASSPRVSVASTDTQYF.

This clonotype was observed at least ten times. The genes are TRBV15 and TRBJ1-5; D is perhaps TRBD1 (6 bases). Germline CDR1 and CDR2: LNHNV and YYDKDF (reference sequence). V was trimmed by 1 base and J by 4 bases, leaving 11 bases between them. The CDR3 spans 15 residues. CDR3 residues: CATSRAGQTNQPQHF. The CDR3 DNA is TGTGCCACCAGCAGAGCGGGACAAACAAATCAGCCCCAGCATTTT.

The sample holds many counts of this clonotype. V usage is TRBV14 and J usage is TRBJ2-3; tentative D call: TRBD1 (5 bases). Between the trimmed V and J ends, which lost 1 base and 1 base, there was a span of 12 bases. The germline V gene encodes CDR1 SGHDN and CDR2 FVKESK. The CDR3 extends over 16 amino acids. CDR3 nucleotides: TGTGCCAGCAGCCAAGCGTCAGGGATGGGCACAGATACGCAGTATTTT. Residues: CASSQASGMGTDTQYF.

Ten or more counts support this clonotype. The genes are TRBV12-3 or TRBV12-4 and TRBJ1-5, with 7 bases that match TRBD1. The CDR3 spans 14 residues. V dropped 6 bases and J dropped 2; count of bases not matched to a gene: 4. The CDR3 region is CASRHGQGNQPQHF. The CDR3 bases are TGTGCCAGCAGACATGGACAGGGCAATCAGCCCCAGCATTTT.